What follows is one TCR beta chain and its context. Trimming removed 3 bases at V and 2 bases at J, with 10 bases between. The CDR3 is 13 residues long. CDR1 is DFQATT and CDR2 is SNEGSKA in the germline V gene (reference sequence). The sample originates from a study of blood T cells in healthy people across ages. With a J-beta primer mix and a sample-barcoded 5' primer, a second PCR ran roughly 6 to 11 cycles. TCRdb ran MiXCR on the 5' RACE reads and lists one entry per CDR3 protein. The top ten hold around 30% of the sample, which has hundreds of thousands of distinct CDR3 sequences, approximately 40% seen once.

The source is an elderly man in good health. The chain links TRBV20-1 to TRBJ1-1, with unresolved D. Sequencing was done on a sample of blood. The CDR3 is CSASKSINTEAFF. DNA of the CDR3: TGCAGTGCTAGTAAATCCATTAACACTGAAGCTTTCTTT.